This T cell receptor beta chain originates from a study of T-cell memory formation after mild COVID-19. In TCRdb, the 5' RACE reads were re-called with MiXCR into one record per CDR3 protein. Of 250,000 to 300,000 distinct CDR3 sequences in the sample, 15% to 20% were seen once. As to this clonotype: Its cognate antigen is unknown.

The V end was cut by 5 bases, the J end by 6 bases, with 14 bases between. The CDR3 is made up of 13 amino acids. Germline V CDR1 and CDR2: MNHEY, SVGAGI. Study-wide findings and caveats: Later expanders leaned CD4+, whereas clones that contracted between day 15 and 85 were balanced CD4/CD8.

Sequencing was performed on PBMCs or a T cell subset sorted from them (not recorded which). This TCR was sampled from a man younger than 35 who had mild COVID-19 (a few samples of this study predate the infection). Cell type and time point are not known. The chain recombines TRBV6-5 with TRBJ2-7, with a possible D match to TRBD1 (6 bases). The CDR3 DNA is TGTGCCAGCAGTCCGACAGGTCTAGGCGAGCAGTACGTC. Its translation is CASSPTGLGEQYV.